This entry features one T cell receptor (beta chain) sequence. Its antigen is unidentified. CD8+CD57+ cell expansion, shown by flow cytometry, had occurred in the patients selected for sequencing. No therapy was given to patients before blood sampling. This sample is drawn from a study of CD8+CD57+ T cells in acquired aplastic anemia. General study points: A set of about 28 CD8+ CDR3 sequences was shared between patients and controls, and these sequences appeared highly expressed in patients.

Profiling that covered TCR beta VDJ and CDR3 relied on genomic DNA as its template. TCRdb re-called the reads through MiXCR, storing one row per CDR3 protein. Among about 290,000 distinct CDR3 sequences listed, approximately 58% were seen once. Germline lookup yields CDR1 MNHNS and CDR2 SASEGT. The CDR3 is made up of 15 amino acids. Trimming cost V 4 bases and J 1 base; bases outside gene matches: 3. The TCR comes from a human donor with aplastic anemia. Sequenced sample: sorted CD4+, CD8+, or CD8+CD57+ T cells (not recorded which) from PBMCs. J is TRBJ2-3 and V is TRBV6-1, with 9 bases aligning to TRBD1. CDR3 in amino acids: CASSGTGVRTDTQYF. CDR3 bases: TGTGCCAGCAGTGGGACAGGGGTTCGCACAGATACGCAGTATTTT.